This T cell receptor beta chain came from a study of blood T cell repertoires in COVID-19. Study details: Sites across the United States, Italy and Spain contributed samples from acute and convalescent COVID-19. Sample material is recorded as cDNA or gDNA derived from T cells, B-cell-depleted T cells, or PBMCs.

This clone is labeled large (0.1 to 1%). CDR1 is MNHNS, CDR2 SASEGT, per germline. V lost 1 base and J lost 0; bases outside the gene matches: 6. The CDR3 is made up of 17 amino acids. Per the original methods: Scientists estimated how many nucleated cells there were by amplifying reference gene primers. Produced via immunoSEQ multiplex PCR; TCRdb's table is partial and in-frame only. The D gene and trimming were derived from the DNA, and the V and J assignments and clone size from that table. The repertoire holds some 120,000 clones, with around four fifths as singletons. The rearrangement joins TRBV6-1 to TRBJ2-1, with 7 bases fitting TRBD2. This clonotype was obtained from a man between 65 and 79 years old with acute or convalescent COVID-19. Sequenced input: peripheral blood. The CDR3: CASSEGIAGASYNEQFF. The CDR3 DNA is TGTGCCAGCAGTGAAGGAATAGCGGGTGCCTCCTACAATGAGCAGTTCTTC.